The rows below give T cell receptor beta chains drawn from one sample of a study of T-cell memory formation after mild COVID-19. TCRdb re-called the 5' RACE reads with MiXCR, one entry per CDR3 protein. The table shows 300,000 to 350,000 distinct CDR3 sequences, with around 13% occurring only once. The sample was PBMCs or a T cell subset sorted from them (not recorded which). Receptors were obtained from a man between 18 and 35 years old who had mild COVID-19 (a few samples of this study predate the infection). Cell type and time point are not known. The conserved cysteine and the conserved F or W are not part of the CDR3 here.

ASSVGVTDNSPLH	TRBJ1-6	TRBV9	13
ASSQDDEQF	TRBJ2-1	TRBV4-3	9
ASSDSAGWGTQY	TRBJ2-3	TRBV7-9	12
ASHRYNEQF	TRBJ2-1	TRBV6-5	9
ASSFQGTMNTEAF	TRBJ1-1	TRBV12-3/TRBV12-4	13
GVTAGNQPQH	TRBJ1-5	TRBV29-1	10
ASSPGIALRGTQY	TRBJ2-5	TRBV12-3/TRBV12-4	13
SARDGGNSYEQY	TRBJ2-7	TRBV20-1	12
ASGLVRVRGELF	TRBJ2-2	TRBV12-5	12
ASSQMVGLGRGPYGYT	TRBJ1-2	TRBV4-3	16
ASSSSEGRTYEQY	TRBJ2-7	TRBV7-2	13
ASSLDNSYNEQF	TRBJ2-1	TRBV5-1	12
ASSQDYLGEGFPYNEQF	TRBJ2-1	TRBV4-1	17
ASSLRQGANVLT	TRBJ2-6	TRBV9	12
ASSSDRGSDTQY	TRBJ2-3	TRBV2	12
SATPLSRATNEKLF	TRBJ1-4	TRBV20-1	14
ASSLGWRGGLSEQF	TRBJ2-1	TRBV11-2	14
ASSLDLGLGPADYEQY	TRBJ2-7	TRBV11-2	16
ASSLGTGDEKLF	TRBJ1-4	TRBV7-8	12
ATSKTSYGDTQY	TRBJ2-3	TRBV19	12
ASSLFGSEAF	TRBJ1-1	TRBV7-9	10
ASSQDIPGTSSTDTQY	TRBJ2-3	TRBV4-3	16
ASSWVSGHNEQF	TRBJ2-1	TRBV5-5	12
ASQQGRVNGYT	TRBJ1-2	TRBV12-3/TRBV12-4	11
ASSLDPAPETQY	TRBJ2-5	TRBV7-9	12
ASSSDPNQPQH	TRBJ1-5	TRBV7-2	11
ASSSRQGSSETQY	TRBJ2-5	TRBV7-9	13
ASSSAARGTEAF	TRBJ1-1	TRBV7-2	12
SASLPDTGELF	TRBJ2-2	TRBV20-1	11
ASQPLAGGNTGELF	TRBJ2-2	TRBV5-1	14
SALERASSYNEQF	TRBJ2-1	TRBV20-1	13
ASSPPDRGDIQY	TRBJ2-4	TRBV11-1	12
ASRRSDRQETQY	TRBJ2-5	TRBV12-3/TRBV12-4	12
ASSFPPGQGVGRAFAGELF	TRBJ2-2	TRBV11-2	19
ASRPGWDSGYT	TRBJ1-2	TRBV7-2	11
ASSGTSGTYEQY	TRBJ2-7	TRBV2	12
ASSPRDNTEAF	TRBJ1-1	TRBV18	11
ASSLVQRGQETQY	TRBJ2-5	TRBV5-1	13
SARTLVGANTDTQY	TRBJ2-3	TRBV20-1	14
ASRAGTGLDEQF	TRBJ2-1	TRBV7-9	12
ASSLGLGPNYGYT	TRBJ1-2	TRBV5-1	13
ASSPWGAMNTEAF	TRBJ1-1	TRBV7-2	13
ASSLTPTGTGQPQH	TRBJ1-5	TRBV5-1	14
SARAPTVNEKLF	TRBJ1-4	TRBV20-1	12
ASRKPGQGTDTQY	TRBJ2-3	TRBV6-2/TRBV6-3	13
ASSRRVDQPQH	TRBJ1-5	TRBV12-3/TRBV12-4	11
ASSSAGVEETQY	TRBJ2-5	TRBV11-3	12
ASGTSGVETQY	TRBJ2-5	TRBV12-5	11
ATGRANYGYT	TRBJ1-2	TRBV6-5	10
ASSFIGGLAKNIQY	TRBJ2-4	TRBV5-5	14
ASSQDGVWPQH	TRBJ1-5	TRBV4-1	11